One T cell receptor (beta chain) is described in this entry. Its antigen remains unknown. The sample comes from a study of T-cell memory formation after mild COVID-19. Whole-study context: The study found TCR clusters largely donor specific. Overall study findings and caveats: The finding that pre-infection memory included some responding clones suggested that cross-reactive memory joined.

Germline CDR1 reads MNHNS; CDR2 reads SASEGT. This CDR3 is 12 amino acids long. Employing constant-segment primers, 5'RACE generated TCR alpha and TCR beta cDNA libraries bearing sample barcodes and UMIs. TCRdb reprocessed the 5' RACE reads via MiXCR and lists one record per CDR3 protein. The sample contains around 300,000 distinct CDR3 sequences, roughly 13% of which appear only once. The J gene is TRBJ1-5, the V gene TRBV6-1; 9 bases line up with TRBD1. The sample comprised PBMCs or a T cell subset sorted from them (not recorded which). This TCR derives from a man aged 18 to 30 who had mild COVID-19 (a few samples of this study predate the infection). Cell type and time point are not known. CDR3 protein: CAIGQGYQPQHF. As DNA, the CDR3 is TGTGCAATCGGACAGGGGTATCAGCCCCAGCATTTT.